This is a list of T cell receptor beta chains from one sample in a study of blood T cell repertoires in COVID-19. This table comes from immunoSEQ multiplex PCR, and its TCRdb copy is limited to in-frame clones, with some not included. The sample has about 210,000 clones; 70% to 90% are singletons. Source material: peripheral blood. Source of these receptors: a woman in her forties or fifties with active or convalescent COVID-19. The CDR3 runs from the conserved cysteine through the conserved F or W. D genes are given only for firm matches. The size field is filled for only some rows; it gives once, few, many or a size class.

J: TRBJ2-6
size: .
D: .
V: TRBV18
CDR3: CASSPNAGAGANVLTF
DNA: TGTGCCAGCTCACCCAACGCAGGGGCTGGGGCCAACGTCCTGACTTTC

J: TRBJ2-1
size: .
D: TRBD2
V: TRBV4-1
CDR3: CASSQILAGYYNEQFF
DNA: TGCGCCAGCAGCCAAATCCTAGCGGGGTACTACAATGAGCAGTTCTTC

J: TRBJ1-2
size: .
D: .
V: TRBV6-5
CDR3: CASTSRASGYTF
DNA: TGTGCCAGCACTTCCAGGGCTTCTGGCTACACCTTC

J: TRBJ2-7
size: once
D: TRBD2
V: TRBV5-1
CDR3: CASSPGLAGASYEQYF
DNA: TGCGCCAGCAGCCCGGGACTAGCGGGAGCAAGCTACGAGCAGTACTTC

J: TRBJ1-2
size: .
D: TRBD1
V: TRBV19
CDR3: CATFTGTGTYGYTF
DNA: TGTGCCACCTTCACCGGGACAGGGACCTATGGCTACACCTTC

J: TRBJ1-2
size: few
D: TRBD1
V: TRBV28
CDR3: CATTFWTGGNYGYTF
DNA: TGTGCCACGACCTTTTGGACAGGGGGTAACTATGGCTACACCTTC

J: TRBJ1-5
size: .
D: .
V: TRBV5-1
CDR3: CASSLIQGGQPQHF
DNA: TGCGCCAGCAGCTTAATACAGGGTGGGCAGCCCCAGCATTTT

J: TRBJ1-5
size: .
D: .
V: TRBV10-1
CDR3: CARGSGVSNQPQHF
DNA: TGCGCCAGGGGATCGGGGGTTAGCAATCAGCCCCAGCATTTT

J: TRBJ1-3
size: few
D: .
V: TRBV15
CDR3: CATSRDEPGSGNTIYF
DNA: TGTGCCACCAGCAGAGATGAGCCGGGATCTGGAAACACCATATATTTT

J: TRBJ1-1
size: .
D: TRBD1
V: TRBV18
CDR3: CASSPPQGDTEAFF
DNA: TGTGCCAGCTCACCACCACAGGGGGACACTGAAGCTTTCTTT

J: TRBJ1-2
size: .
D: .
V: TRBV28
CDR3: CASGSSRYGYTF
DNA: TGTGCCAGCGGGAGCTCTCGGTATGGCTACACCTTC

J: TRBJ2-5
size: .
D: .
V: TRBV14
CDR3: CASSLIASAETQYF
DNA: TGTGCCAGCAGCCTCATAGCCAGTGCGGAGACCCAGTACTTC

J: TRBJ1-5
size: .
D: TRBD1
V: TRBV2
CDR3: CASSSRQGGNQPQHF
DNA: TGTGCCAGCAGCTCACGTCAGGGGGGAAATCAGCCCCAGCATTTT

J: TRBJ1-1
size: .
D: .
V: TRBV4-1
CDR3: CASTPIGSRMNTEAFF
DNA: TGCGCCAGCACTCCAATAGGTAGCCGTATGAACACTGAAGCTTTCTTT

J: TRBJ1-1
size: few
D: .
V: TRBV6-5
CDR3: CASRPSGRGTEAFF
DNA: TGTGCCAGCCGACCTTCAGGTCGTGGCACTGAAGCTTTCTTT

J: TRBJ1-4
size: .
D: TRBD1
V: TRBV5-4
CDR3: CASSLGTGKDNEKLFF
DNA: TGTGCCAGCAGCCTCGGGACAGGGAAAGATAATGAAAAACTGTTTTTT

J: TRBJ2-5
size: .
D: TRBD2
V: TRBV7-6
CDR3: CASSPGLAGNFQETQYF
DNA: TGTGCCAGCAGCCCGGGACTAGCGGGGAATTTTCAAGAGACCCAGTACTTC

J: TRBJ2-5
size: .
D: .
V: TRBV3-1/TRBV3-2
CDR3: CASSGASRETQYF
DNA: TGTGCCAGCAGCGGGGCGAGCCGGGAGACCCAGTACTTC

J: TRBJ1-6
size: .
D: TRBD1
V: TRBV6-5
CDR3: CASRRDRGSPLHF
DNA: TGTGCCAGCCGCCGGGACAGGGGATCACCCCTCCACTTT

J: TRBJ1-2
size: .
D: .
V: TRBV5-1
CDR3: CASSLSLDTIYGYTF
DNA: TGCGCCAGCAGCTTGTCGTTGGACACAATTTATGGCTACACCTTC

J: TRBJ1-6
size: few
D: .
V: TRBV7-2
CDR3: CASSLTRDYNSPLHF
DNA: TGTGCCAGCAGCTTAACCAGGGATTATAATTCACCCCTCCACTTT

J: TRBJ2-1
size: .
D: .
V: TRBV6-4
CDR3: CASSDKSGEGNEQFF
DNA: TGTGCCAGCAGTGACAAGAGCGGTGAAGGCAATGAGCAGTTCTTC

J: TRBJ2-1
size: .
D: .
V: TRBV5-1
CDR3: CASSLGIAGGEQFF
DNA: TGCGCCAGCAGCTTGGGTATAGCTGGAGGCGAGCAGTTCTTC

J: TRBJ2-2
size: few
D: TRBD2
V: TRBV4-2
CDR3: CASSQDLPSGHTGELFF
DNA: TGTGCCAGCAGCCAAGATCTTCCTAGCGGCCACACCGGGGAGCTGTTTTTT

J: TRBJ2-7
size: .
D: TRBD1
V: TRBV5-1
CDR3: CASSLPGQGTYEQYF
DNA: TGCGCCAGCAGCTTACCGGGACAGGGGACCTACGAGCAGTACTTC

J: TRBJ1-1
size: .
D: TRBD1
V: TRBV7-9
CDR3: CASSAGQGHTEAFF
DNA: TGTGCCAGCAGCGCGGGACAGGGCCATACTGAAGCTTTCTTT

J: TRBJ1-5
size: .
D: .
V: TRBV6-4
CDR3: CASSEYSNQPQHF
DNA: TGTGCCAGCAGTGAGTATAGCAATCAGCCCCAGCATTTT

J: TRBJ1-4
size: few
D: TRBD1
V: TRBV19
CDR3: CASIDRASKKLFF
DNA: TGTGCCAGTATTGACAGGGCATCAAAAAAACTGTTTTTT

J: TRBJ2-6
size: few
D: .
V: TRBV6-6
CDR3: CASSLYREILSGANVLTF
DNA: TGTGCCAGCAGTCTTTACAGGGAAATTCTCTCTGGGGCCAACGTCCTGACTTTC

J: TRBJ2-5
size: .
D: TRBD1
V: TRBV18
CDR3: CASSPQGARETQYF
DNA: TGTGCCAGCTCACCGCAGGGGGCAAGGGAGACCCAGTACTTC

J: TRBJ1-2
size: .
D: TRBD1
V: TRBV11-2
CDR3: CASSHYTGDGDYGYTF
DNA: TGTGCCAGCAGCCACTATACAGGGGACGGCGACTATGGCTACACCTTC

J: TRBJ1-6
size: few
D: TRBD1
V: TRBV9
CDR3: CASGDRFNSPLHF
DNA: TGTGCCAGCGGGGACAGGTTTAATTCACCCCTCCACTTT

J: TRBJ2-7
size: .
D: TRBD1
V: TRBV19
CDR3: CASSPGQGGYEQYF
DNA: TGTGCCAGTAGCCCGGGACAGGGTGGTTACGAGCAGTACTTC

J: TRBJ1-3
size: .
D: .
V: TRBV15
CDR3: CATSRDNYGTGNTIYF
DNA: TGTGCCACCAGCAGAGATAACTATGGAACCGGAAACACCATATATTTT

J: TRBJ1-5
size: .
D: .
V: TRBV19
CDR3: CASSPIQQPQHF
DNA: TGTGCCAGTAGTCCGATACAACAGCCCCAGCATTTT

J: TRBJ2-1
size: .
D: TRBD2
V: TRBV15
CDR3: CATSRDMGLASNEQFF
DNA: TGTGCCACCAGCAGAGATATGGGACTAGCTTCAAATGAGCAGTTCTTC

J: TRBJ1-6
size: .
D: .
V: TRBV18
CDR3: CASSPPAGENSPLHF
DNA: TGTGCCAGCTCACCACCGGCAGGGGAGAATTCACCCCTCCACTTT

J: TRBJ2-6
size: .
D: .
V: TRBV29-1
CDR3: CSVVSYRGANVLTF
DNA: TGCAGCGTTGTGTCTTATAGAGGGGCCAACGTCCTGACTTTC

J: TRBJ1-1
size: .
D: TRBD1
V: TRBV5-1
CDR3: CASSLRGENTEAFF
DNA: TGCGCCAGCAGCCTCAGGGGGGAGAACACTGAAGCTTTCTTT

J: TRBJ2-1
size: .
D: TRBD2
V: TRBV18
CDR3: CASSPLLASYNEQFF
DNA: TGTGCCAGCTCTCCTTTACTAGCGTCGTACAATGAGCAGTTCTTC

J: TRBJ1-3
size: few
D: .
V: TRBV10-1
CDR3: CASSENVGSAGNTIYF
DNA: TGCGCCAGCAGTGAGAATGTGGGGAGTGCTGGAAACACCATATATTTT

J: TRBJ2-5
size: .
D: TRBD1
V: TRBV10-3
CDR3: CAISDGQVGETQYF
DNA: TGTGCCATCAGTGACGGACAGGTTGGGGAGACCCAGTACTTC

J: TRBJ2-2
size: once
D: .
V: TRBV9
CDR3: CASQGIVNTGELFF
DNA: TGTGCCAGCCAGGGGATAGTGAACACCGGGGAGCTGTTTTTT

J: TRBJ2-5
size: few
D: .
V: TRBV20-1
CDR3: CSVREEETQYF
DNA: TGCAGTGTCAGGGAGGAAGAGACCCAGTACTTC

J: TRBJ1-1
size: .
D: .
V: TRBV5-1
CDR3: CASSLLGGTEAFF
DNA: TGCGCCAGCAGCTTGCTGGGAGGCACTGAAGCTTTCTTT

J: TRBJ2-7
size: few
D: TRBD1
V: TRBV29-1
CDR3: CSVGDSSYEQYF
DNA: TGCAGCGTTGGGGACAGTTCCTACGAGCAGTACTTC

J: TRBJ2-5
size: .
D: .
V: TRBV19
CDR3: CASSFNRLGETQYF
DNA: TGTGCCAGTAGTTTCAACCGACTAGGAGAGACCCAGTACTTC

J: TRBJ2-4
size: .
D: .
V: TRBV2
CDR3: CASSRSPPGDGKNIQYF
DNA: TGTGCCAGCAGTAGGAGCCCTCCCGGGGATGGCAAAAACATTCAGTACTTC

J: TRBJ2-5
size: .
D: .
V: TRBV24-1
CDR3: CATSDQDRETQYF
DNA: TGTGCCACCAGTGACCAGGACAGAGAGACCCAGTACTTC

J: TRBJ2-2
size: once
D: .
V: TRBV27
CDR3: CASSLGLARPGELFF
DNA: TGTGCCAGCAGTTTAGGGCTAGCCCGCCCCGGGGAGCTGTTTTTT

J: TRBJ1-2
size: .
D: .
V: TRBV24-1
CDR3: CATSGGATDGYTF
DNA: TGTGCCACCAGTGGGGGCGCGACAGACGGCTACACCTTC

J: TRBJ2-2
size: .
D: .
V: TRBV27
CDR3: CASSRTLQNTGELFF
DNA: TGTGCCAGCAGTCGGACTCTTCAAAACACCGGGGAGCTGTTTTTT

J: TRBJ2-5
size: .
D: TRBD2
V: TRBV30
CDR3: CAWSPPRTSGTETQYF
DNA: TGTGCCTGGAGCCCCCCTCGGACTAGCGGGACTGAGACCCAGTACTTC

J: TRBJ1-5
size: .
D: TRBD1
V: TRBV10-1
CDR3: CASSPGQNQPQHF
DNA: TGCGCCAGTAGTCCGGGACAGAATCAGCCCCAGCATTTT